This T cell receptor (beta chain) was sequenced during a study of long-term antiretroviral therapy in people with HIV. Germline V gene lookup returns CDR1 MNHNS and CDR2 SASEGT. The CDR3 consists of 16 residues. After removal of 1 base from V and 2 bases from J, the junction contained 6 bases not matched to a gene. The study's findings and limits: HIV repertoires had narrower CDR3 length ranges than controls. Transplant donor controls retained higher diversity, though diversity increased after ART.

In regard to this clone: Its specificity is not known.

Samples were assayed with immunoSEQ v3.0 at survey level. Profiling relied on immunoSEQ multiplex PCR, and the TCRdb table lists in-frame clones only, not all of them. The sample consists of some 31,000 clones, roughly 98% of them appearing once. The material was unsorted PBMCs, obtained 7.6 years after starting antiretroviral therapy. This chain links TRBV6-1 with TRBJ2-7; 9 bases map to TRBD1. The clonotype originates from a young man with HIV. As DNA, the CDR3 is TGTGCCAGCAGTGAAGGACCGGGACAGGGTACCTACGAGCAGTACTTC. It codes for CASSEGPGQGTYEQYF.